The 24 T cell receptor beta chains listed next were all sequenced from one sample in a study of T cell responses to AZD1222 COVID-19 vaccine. Libraries were prepared by immunoSEQ multiplex PCR; TCRdb keeps only in-frame clonotypes and omits some of them. This sample has roughly 97,000 clones, with 88% found just once. The source material was peripheral blood, sampled on day 0 of AZD1222 vaccination. These receptors all stem from an adult in good health.

This rearrangement joins TRBV18 to TRBJ2-3, with a weak D call TRBD2 (5 bases). The V end was cut by 4 bases, the J end by 8 bases, with 13 bases between. CDR3 length equals 13 residues. Germline CDR1 reads KGHSH; CDR2 reads LQKENI. CDR3 nucleotides: TGTGCCAGCTCACTCCCCCCACGGGGTACGCAGTATTTT. Residues: CASSLPPRGTQYF.

V and J are TRBV28 and TRBJ1-2; D remains unclear. CDR3 length: 14 residues. Germline V gene lookup returns CDR1 MDHEN and CDR2 SYDVKM. Trimming pared 4 bases from V and 6 bases from J, leaving 15 bases between. The CDR3 here is CASSSDRKVHGYTF. CDR3 nucleotide sequence: TGTGCCAGCAGTTCCGATCGGAAGGTCCATGGCTACACCTTC.

V is TRBV28 and J is TRBJ2-5, with 8 bases fitting TRBD1. Germline V gene lookup returns CDR1 MDHEN and CDR2 SYDVKM. V lost 4 bases and J lost 2; bases outside the gene matches: 6. The CDR3 contains 15 residues. In DNA, the CDR3 is TGTGCCAGCAGTTCCACAGGGGGTCATCAAGAGACCCAGTACTTC. Its protein product is CASSSTGGHQETQYF.

The chain has TRBV7-2 and TRBJ1-2, with 8 bases matching TRBD1. Germline-derived CDR1 and CDR2 are SGHTA and FQGNSA. J was trimmed by 5 bases and V by 3 bases; bases with no gene match: 8. The CDR3 has 15 amino acids. The CDR3 loop reads CASSLMGTGEYGYTF. CDR3 in DNA: TGTGCCAGCAGCTTGATGGGGACAGGCGAGTATGGCTACACCTTC.

The genes are TRBV5-5 and TRBJ1-1; D remains unclear. Trimming took off 2 bases at V and 0 bases at J, with 5 bases between the two ends. The germline V gene has CDR1 SGHKS and CDR2 YYEKEE (reference sequence). This CDR3 is 13 amino acids long. The CDR3 region is CASSLDMNTEAFF. In DNA form, the CDR3 reads TGTGCCAGCAGCTTAGATATGAACACTGAAGCTTTCTTT.

The chain links TRBV3-1 (or the pseudogene TRBV3-2) to TRBJ2-1; 10 positions agree with TRBD2. V was clipped by 4 bases and J by 7 bases; unmatched bases: 10. The germline gives CDR1 LGHDT, CDR2 YNNKEL (reference sequence). The CDR3 covers 16 residues. The CDR3 region has the DNA TGTGCCAGCAGCCCGTTGGGACTAGCGCTCCGAAATGAGCAGTTCTTC. This translates into CASSPLGLALRNEQFF.

The V gene is TRBV5-1, the J gene TRBJ2-7; 8 bases line up with TRBD1. Germline loops: CDR1 SGHRS, CDR2 YFSETQ. This CDR3 region has 14 residues. The J segment lost 2 bases and the V segment lost 6 bases, leaving 7 bases of the junction unmatched. CDR3 loop: CASNLADRAYEQYF. The CDR3 nucleotides are TGCGCCAGCAATCTCGCGGACAGGGCCTACGAGCAGTACTTC.

The chain joins TRBV28 to TRBJ2-1; TRBD2 matches 8 bases. CDR1 and CDR2 (germline): MDHEN, SYDVKM. This CDR3 is 15 amino acids long. V was clipped by 2 bases and J by 4 bases; unmatched bases: 4. DNA of the CDR3: TGTGCCAGCAGTTTAGCGGGGGGTGGATACAATGAGCAGTTCTTC. It is translated as CASSLAGGGYNEQFF.

This clone was seen more than once but under ten times. V is TRBV5-1 and J is TRBJ1-6; D might be TRBD1 (6 bases). The V gene's germline CDR1 is SGHRS and CDR2 YFSETQ. The V gene lost 2 bases and the J gene lost 9 bases, with 12 bases spanning the gap. The CDR3 consists of 14 residues. The CDR3 is CASSFDGGGSPLHF. CDR3 nucleotide sequence: TGCGCCAGCAGCTTCGACGGAGGGGGTTCACCCCTCCACTTT.

This sequence joins TRBV19 and TRBJ2-7, with 11 bases fitting TRBD1. Looked up from germline, CDR1 is LNHDA and CDR2 is SQIVND (reference sequence). After removal of 7 bases from V and 5 bases from J, the junction contained 7 bases not matched to a gene. The CDR3 contains 14 residues. CDR3 residues: CASTPGQGANEQYF. CDR3 nucleotides: TGTGCCAGTACCCCTGGACAGGGGGCGAACGAGCAGTACTTC.

CDR3 region: CSVEDNWASGGYTF. The CDR3 nucleotides are TGCAGCGTTGAAGATAACTGGGCCTCGGGGGGCTACACCTTC. This rearrangement joins TRBV29-1 to TRBJ1-2, with no clear D. V shed 0 bases and J shed 8 bases, with 16 bases lying between them. CDR1 is SQVTM and CDR2 is ANQGSEA in the germline V gene. This CDR3 spans 14 amino acids.

The chain uses TRBV4-1 and TRBJ2-3; possibly TRBD1 for D (5 bases). From germline, CDR1 is MGHRA and CDR2 YSYEKL. Trimming removed 1 base from V and 5 bases from J, with 10 bases in between. The CDR3 length is 14 residues. The CDR3 coding sequence is TGCGCCAGCAGCCAAGGCCCGCAGGGAGATACGCAGTATTTT. It codes for CASSQGPQGDTQYF.

This clone was picked up a small number of times. The chain joins TRBV27 to TRBJ2-7; 7 nucleotides line up with TRBD2. This CDR3 has 15 amino acids. CDR1 and CDR2 (germline): MNHEY, SMNVEV (reference sequence). Losses at the gene ends were 5 bases for V and 5 bases for J; bases not matched to a gene: 12. This CDR3 reads CASSRKSGRMDEQYF. The CDR3 DNA is TGTGCCAGCAGTCGGAAGTCCGGGAGGATGGACGAGCAGTACTTC.

CDR3 sequence: CASSQGGTSGATYEQYF. DNA of the CDR3: TGTGCCAGCAGCCAAGGTGGGACTAGCGGGGCCACCTACGAGCAGTACTTC. This chain uses TRBV4-2 with TRBJ2-7, with 13 positions matching TRBD2. This CDR3 spans 17 amino acids. Germline lookup yields CDR1 LGHNA and CDR2 YNFKEQ. The V gene end was trimmed by 1 base and the J gene end by 2 bases; junction bases not matched to a gene: 5.

V and J are TRBV7-9 and TRBJ1-2; no firm D call. V lost 1 base and J 4 bases, leaving 16 bases between the germline ends. In germline, CDR1 is SEHNR, CDR2 FQNEAQ (reference sequence). The CDR3 runs to 16 residues. The CDR3 sequence: CASSLGISEEGYGYTF. The CDR3 DNA reads TGTGCCAGCAGCTTAGGAATATCGGAGGAAGGCTATGGCTACACCTTC.

The gene calls are TRBV6-5 and TRBJ2-3, with 10 bases matching TRBD2. Per germline, CDR1 MNHEY and CDR2 SVGAGI. Germline trimming cut 5 bases from V and 4 bases from J; bases unmatched to any gene: 6. The CDR3 runs 15 residues. The CDR3 DNA is TGTGCCAGCAGTCTAGCGGGAGCCCGGGCAGATACGCAGTATTTT. Translating gives CASSLAGARADTQYF.

This chain joins TRBV27 and TRBJ2-2; 12 nucleotides line up with TRBD2. CDR1 and CDR2 from the germline V gene are MNHEY and SMNVEV (reference sequence). The V gene end was trimmed by 8 bases and the J gene end by 5 bases; junction bases not matched to a gene: 9. The CDR3 length is 16 residues. The CDR3 spells CASQRLAGVGTGELFF. The CDR3 coding sequence is TGTGCCAGCCAAAGACTAGCGGGAGTAGGGACCGGGGAGCTGTTTTTT.

The count of this clone is one. V and J are TRBV7-2 and TRBJ2-2; the D is unclear. Germline values: CDR1 SGHTA, CDR2 FQGNSA. V lost 0 bases and J lost 3, with 11 bases in between. The CDR3 extends over 16 amino acids. The CDR3 DNA reads as TGTGCCAGCAGCTTAGCGTCGGCTCGACACACCGGGGAGCTGTTTTTT. Translation gives CASSLASARHTGELFF.

The chain has TRBV7-2 and TRBJ2-4; 15 bases map to TRBD2. Germline V gene lookup returns CDR1 SGHTA and CDR2 FQGNSA. The ends lost 5 bases at V and 3 bases at J; junction bases unmatched: 11. This CDR3 spans 19 amino acids. CDR3 nucleotides: TGTGCCAGCAGCATGGGGACTAGCGGGAGGCGGTTCGGCAAAAACATTCAGTACTTC. It yields the protein CASSMGTSGRRFGKNIQYF.

V gene TRBV28 combines with J gene TRBJ2-3, with 10 nucleotides matching TRBD2. CDR3 length: 18 amino acids. J gave up 4 bases and V 4 bases, and 14 bases lay outside the gene matches. The V gene's germline CDR1 is MDHEN and CDR2 SYDVKM. The CDR3 loop is CASSSDSRLAGVADTQYF. CDR3 sequence (DNA): TGTGCCAGCAGTTCCGACTCCCGTCTAGCGGGAGTTGCAGATACGCAGTATTTT.

The V call is TRBV12-3 or TRBV12-4, the J call TRBJ1-2; D is unclear. The CDR3 is 13 residues long. V gave up 5 bases and J gave up 4 bases, with 11 bases separating them. The CDR3 loop is CASSDFQFYGYTF. As DNA, the CDR3 is TGTGCCAGCAGTGATTTTCAGTTCTATGGCTACACCTTC.

This chain links TRBV2 with TRBJ1-1, with D hard to call. Trimming left V 3 bases short and J 3 bases short, with 5 bases between. The CDR3 covers 12 residues. CDR1 and CDR2 from the germline V gene are SNHLY and FYNNEI. The CDR3 is CASSDEDTEAFF. The CDR3 nucleotides read TGTGCCAGCAGTGACGAGGACACTGAAGCTTTCTTT.

The V call is TRBV7-3, the J call TRBJ2-3; possible D gene TRBD1, 6 bases. CDR1 and CDR2 from the germline V gene are SGHTA and FQGTGA. Trimming cost V 4 bases and J 2 bases, with 25 bases left between them. This CDR3 contains 19 residues. DNA for the CDR3: TGTGCCAGCAGCTCAATATTATCCGGACAGCCAAGAGCCACAGATACGCAGTATTTT. Its translation: CASSSILSGQPRATDTQYF.

This chain links TRBV9 with TRBJ1-2, with TRBD1 as a possible D gene (5 bases). V lost 4 bases and J 0 bases, leaving 16 bases between the germline ends. This CDR3 has 16 amino acids. Germline V gives CDR1 SGDLS, CDR2 YYNGEE. The CDR3 is CASSPTGGGTNYGYTF. The DNA for the CDR3 is TGTGCCAGCAGCCCCACGGGGGGAGGAACTAACTATGGCTACACCTTC.